A selection of T cell receptor beta chains follows, all from one sample in a study of T cells after posttransplantation cyclophosphamide. Clones were sequenced by immunoSEQ multiplex PCR, and TCRdb holds only the in-frame ones, with some missing. There are several thousand clones in the sample, none observed a single time. The sequencing here drew on PBMCs, taken after allogeneic stem cell transplant with posttransplant cyclophosphamide. Receptor source: a female patient in her 30s who received an allogeneic stem cell transplant from an unrelated donor, was CMV-positive, and had acute and chronic GVHD. Some T cells could come from the graft donor. The conserved cysteine and the conserved F or W are not part of the CDR3 here. The size of a clone is reported for some rows only, either as once, few or many, or as a class for expanded clones.

clone size	V gene	J gene	CDR3 protein
few	TRBV5-1	TRBJ2-5	ASSSLTGTGGSEAQY
many	TRBV6-6	TRBJ1-3	ASSYGRSGNTIY
many	TRBV21-1	TRBJ2-3	ASSKGRVAGGPGDTQY
many	TRBV2	TRBJ2-7	ASCRTGGREQY
-	TRBV30	TRBJ1-1	AWSVRVRSEAF
many	TRBV9	TRBJ2-3	ASSFGLGADTQY
many	TRBV5-1	TRBJ1-1	ASSTGQGAFGTEAF
many	TRBV5-4	TRBJ2-7	ASSLSGSTYEQY
many	TRBV5-4	TRBJ2-3	ASSSHQGADTQY
large	TRBV11-2	TRBJ1-1	ASSFEENTEAF
-	TRBV30	TRBJ1-5	AWSVGQSSFSWQPQH
many	TRBV18	TRBJ1-3	ASSPSATGLLGNTIY
many	TRBV30	TRBJ1-1	AWSDRGGEAF
many	TRBV11-2	TRBJ1-1	ASSSRGDRLNTEAF
many	TRBV10-2	TRBJ1-2	ASSDKGAGKRGYT
many	TRBV5-1	TRBJ2-5	ASSPLLRRGGETQY
many	TRBV7-2	TRBJ2-7	ASSLLGDPSYEQY
many	TRBV6-1	TRBJ2-7	ASSAHGYEQY
medium-sized	TRBV25-1	TRBJ2-2	ASSEYSSDSANTGELF
many	TRBV6-6	TRBJ1-5	ASLKGDRKH
many	TRBV7-9	TRBJ2-1	ASSLTLEGGIYNEQF
-	TRBV6-5	-	ASIGSGSWAGELF
many	TRBV14	TRBJ2-7	ASSQDGFVEPRGYEQY
hyperexpanded	TRBV6-1	TRBJ1-2	ASSGWGGVNRLGSYGYT
many	TRBV5-1	TRBJ2-5	ASSLASSLAGLQETQY
many	TRBV19	TRBJ1-4	ASRSPRGNEKLF
-	TRBV15	TRBJ2-7	ATSRAGTARASYEQY
many	TRBV5-1	TRBJ2-7	ASSLDGQGMQQY
many	TRBV19	TRBJ2-5	ASRDRGRAETQY
many	TRBV7-9	TRBJ1-5	ASSYTSNQPQH
few	TRBV5-1	TRBJ1-6	ASSQIFTGGSPLH
many	TRBV7-9	TRBJ2-3	ASSFLAGSTDTQY
many	TRBV30	TRBJ1-1	AWNFGQVTTEAF
medium-sized	TRBV4-3	TRBJ1-3	ASSQEGGIPGNTIY
many	TRBV5-1	TRBJ2-5	ASSLEVSQDQY
many	TRBV9	TRBJ1-1	ASSVAGRDTEAF
-	TRBV2	TRBJ2-1	ASSASGRATGEQF
many	TRBV10-3	TRBJ2-7	AIGRGLDYEQY
many	TRBV10-3	TRBJ2-3	AVSSTGTDTQY
many	TRBV5-8	TRBJ2-6	ASSSYRFSGANVLT
many	TRBV28	TRBJ1-2	ASSLGQNYGYT
many	TRBV18	TRBJ2-1	ASSFVGLAGDNEQF
many	TRBV19	TRBJ2-1	ASSQIAGHNNEQF
medium-sized	TRBV30	TRBJ2-7	AWSSAGEGEQY
few	TRBV6-1	TRBJ2-7	ASSESAGGVYEQY
many	TRBV2	TRBJ2-5	ASMASGLVWVETQY
medium-sized	TRBV11-2	TRBJ1-6	ASSSAGWNSPLH
many	TRBV2	TRBJ1-5	ASRVQTGGNQPQH
many	TRBV7-2	TRBJ2-7	ASSLGLAREQY
many	TRBV30	TRBJ1-4	ASGQREKLF
many	TRBV5-1	TRBJ2-3	ASSPRQVPSTDTQY